This T cell receptor beta chain was captured in a study of blood T cells in healthy people across ages. Study context: Template switching recovered approximately one barcoded beta molecule for every two T cells. The study's findings and limits: Strong correlation was found linking TCR beta diversity to naive T cell percentage.

Primed by a sample-barcoded 5' primer and a J-beta primer mix, a second PCR proceeded for roughly 6 to 12 cycles. Each cDNA molecule received a tag from a template-switch adaptor that had 12 random nucleotides. TCRdb analysed the 5' RACE reads with MiXCR anew, one entry per CDR3 protein. The profile covers fewer than 750,000 distinct CDR3 sequences, with roughly 48% appearing a single time and under 30% taken by the ten largest. The count of this clonotype is one. What it binds is unknown. V lost 1 base to trimming and J lost 4 bases, with 9 bases between them. The CDR3 spans 13 residues. CDR1 is DFQATT, CDR2 SNEGSKA, per germline (reference sequence).

This receptor was taken from an elderly man in good health. Sequences were obtained from blood. The J gene is TRBJ2-3, the V gene TRBV20-1, with D uncertain. The DNA of the CDR3 is TGCAGTGCTAGAGTCCCTGGGGCAGATACGCAGTATTTT. It codes for CSARVPGADTQYF.